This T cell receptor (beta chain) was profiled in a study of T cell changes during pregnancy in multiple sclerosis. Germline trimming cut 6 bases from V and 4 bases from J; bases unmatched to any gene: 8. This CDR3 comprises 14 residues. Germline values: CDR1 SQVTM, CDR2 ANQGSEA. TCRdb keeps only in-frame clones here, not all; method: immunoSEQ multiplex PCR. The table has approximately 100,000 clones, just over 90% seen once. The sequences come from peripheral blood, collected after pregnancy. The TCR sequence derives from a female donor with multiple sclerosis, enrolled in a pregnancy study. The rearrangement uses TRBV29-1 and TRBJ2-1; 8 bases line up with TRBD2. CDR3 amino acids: CSVRAAGEYNEQFF. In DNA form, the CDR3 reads TGCAGCGTCCGGGCAGCGGGGGAATACAATGAGCAGTTCTTC.